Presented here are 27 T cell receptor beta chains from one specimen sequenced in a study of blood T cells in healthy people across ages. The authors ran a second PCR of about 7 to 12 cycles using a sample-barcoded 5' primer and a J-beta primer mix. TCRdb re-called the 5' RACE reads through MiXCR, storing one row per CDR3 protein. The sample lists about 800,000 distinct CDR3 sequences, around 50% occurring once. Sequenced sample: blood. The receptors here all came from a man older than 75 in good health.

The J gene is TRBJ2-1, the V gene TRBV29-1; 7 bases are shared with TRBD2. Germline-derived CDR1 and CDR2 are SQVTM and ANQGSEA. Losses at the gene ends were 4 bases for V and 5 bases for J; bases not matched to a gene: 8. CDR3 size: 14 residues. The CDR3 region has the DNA TGCAGCGTTGGGGGTGGGGGGGGAAACAATGAGCAGTTCTTC. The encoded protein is CSVGGGGGNNEQFF.

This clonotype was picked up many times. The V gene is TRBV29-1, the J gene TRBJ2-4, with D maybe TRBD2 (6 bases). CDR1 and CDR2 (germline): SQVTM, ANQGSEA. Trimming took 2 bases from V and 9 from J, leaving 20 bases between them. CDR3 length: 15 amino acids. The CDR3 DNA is TGCAGCGTTGAACTCTTCTGGGAGGAAGGTAGCATTCAGTACTTC. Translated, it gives CSVELFWEEGSIQYF.

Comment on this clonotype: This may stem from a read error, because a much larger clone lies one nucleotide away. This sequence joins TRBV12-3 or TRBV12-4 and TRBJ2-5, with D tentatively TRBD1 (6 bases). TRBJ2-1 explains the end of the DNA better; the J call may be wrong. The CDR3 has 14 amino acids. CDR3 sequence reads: CASSRGQLQETQFF. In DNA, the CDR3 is TGTGCCAGCAGCAGAGGACAGCTACAAGAGACCCAGTTCTTC.

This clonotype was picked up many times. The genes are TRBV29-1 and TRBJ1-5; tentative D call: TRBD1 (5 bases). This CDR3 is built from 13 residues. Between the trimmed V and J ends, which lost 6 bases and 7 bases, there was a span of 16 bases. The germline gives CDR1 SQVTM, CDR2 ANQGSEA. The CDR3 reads CSVTSGFGQPQHF. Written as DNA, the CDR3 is TGCAGCGTGACCTCAGGGTTTGGGCAGCCCCAGCATTTT.

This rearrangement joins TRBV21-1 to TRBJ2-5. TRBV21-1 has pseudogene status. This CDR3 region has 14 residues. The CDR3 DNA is TGTGCCAGCAGCATCCTCTTTATGCCAGAGACCCAGTACTTC. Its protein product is CASSILFMPETQYF.

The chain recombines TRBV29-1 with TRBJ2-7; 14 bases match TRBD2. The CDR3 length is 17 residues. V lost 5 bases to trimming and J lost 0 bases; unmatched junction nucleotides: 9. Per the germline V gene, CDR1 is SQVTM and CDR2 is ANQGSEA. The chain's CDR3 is CSVLPGLAGASSYEQYF. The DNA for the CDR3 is TGCAGCGTTCTTCCGGGACTAGCGGGGGCGAGCTCCTACGAGCAGTACTTC.

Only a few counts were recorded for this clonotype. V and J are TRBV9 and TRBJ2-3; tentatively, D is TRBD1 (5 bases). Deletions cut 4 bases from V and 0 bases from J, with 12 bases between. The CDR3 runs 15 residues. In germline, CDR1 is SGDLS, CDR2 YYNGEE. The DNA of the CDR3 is TGTGCCAGCAGCTCTACGTGGGGCAGCACAGATACGCAGTATTTT. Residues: CASSSTWGSTDTQYF. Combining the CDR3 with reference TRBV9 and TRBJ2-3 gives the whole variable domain DSGVTQTPKHLITATGQRVTLRCSPRSGDLSVYWYQQSLDQGLQFLIQYYNGEERAKGNILERFSAQQFPDLHSELNLSSLELGDSALYFCASSSTWGSTDTQYFGPGTRLTVL.

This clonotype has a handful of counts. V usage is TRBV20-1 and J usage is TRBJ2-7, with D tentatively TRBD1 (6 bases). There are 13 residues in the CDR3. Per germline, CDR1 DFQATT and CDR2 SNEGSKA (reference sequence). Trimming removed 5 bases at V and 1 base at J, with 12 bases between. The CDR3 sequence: CSAPGAVSYEQYF. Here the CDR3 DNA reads TGCAGTGCTCCAGGGGCAGTTTCCTACGAGCAGTACTTC.

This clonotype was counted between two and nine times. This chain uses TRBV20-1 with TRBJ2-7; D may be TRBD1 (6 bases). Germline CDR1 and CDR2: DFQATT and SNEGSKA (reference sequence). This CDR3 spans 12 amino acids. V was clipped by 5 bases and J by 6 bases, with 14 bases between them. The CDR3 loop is CSAEQGKGEQYF. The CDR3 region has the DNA TGCAGTGCTGAACAGGGAAAGGGCGAGCAGTACTTC.

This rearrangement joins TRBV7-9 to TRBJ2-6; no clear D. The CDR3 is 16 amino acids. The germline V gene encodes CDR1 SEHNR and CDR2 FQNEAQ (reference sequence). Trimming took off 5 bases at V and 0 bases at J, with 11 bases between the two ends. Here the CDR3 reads CASSPPQDSGANVLTF. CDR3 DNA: TGTGCCAGCAGCCCACCTCAGGACTCTGGGGCCAACGTCCTGACTTTC.

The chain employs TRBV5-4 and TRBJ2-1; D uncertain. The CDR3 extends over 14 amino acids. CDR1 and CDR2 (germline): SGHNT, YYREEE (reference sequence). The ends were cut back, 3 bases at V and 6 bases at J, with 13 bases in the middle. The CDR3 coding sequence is TGTGCCAGCAGCTCTAGGGCAGGAAGCAATGAGCAGTTCTTC. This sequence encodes CASSSRAGSNEQFF.

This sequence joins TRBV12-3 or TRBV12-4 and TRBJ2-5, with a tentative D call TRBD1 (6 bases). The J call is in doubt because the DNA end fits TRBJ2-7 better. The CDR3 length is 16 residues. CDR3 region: CASSSRGGRGPREQYF. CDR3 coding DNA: TGTGCCAGCAGTTCTCGTGGTGGCAGGGGTCCTCGCGAGCAGTACTTC.

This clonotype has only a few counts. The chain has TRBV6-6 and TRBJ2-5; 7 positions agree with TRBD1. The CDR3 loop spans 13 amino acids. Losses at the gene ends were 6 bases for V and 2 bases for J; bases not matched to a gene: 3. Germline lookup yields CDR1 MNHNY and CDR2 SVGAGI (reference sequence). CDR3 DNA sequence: TGTGCCAGCAGGGGGGACAGACAAGAGACCCAGTACTTC. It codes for CASRGDRQETQYF.

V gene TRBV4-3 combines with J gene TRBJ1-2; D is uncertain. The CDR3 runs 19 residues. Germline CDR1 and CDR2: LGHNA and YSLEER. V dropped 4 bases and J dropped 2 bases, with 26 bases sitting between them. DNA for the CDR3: TGCGCCAGCAGCCTCGCGGTGGAAAGGGCGCTAACCTCCAACTATGGCTACACCTTC. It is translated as CASSLAVERALTSNYGYTF.

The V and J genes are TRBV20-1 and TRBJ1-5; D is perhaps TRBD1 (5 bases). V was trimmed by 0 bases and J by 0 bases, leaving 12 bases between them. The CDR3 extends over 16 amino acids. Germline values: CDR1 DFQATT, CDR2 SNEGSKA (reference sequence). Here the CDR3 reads CSARDTTGDSNQPQHF. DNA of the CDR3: TGCAGTGCTAGAGATACCACAGGCGATAGCAATCAGCCCCAGCATTTT.

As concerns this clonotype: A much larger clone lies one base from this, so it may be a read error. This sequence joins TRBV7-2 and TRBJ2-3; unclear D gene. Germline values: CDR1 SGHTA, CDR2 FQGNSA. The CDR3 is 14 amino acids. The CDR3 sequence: CASSVARGTDTQYF. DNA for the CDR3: TGTGCCAGCAGCGTAGCTAGGGGCACAGATACGCAGTATTTT. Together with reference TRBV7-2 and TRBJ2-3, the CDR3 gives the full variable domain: GAGVSQSPSNKVTEKGKDVELRCDPISGHTALYWYRQSLGQGLEFLIYFQGNSAPDKSGLPSDRFSAERTGGSVSTLTIQRTQQEDSAVYLCASSVARGTDTQYFGPGTRLTVL.

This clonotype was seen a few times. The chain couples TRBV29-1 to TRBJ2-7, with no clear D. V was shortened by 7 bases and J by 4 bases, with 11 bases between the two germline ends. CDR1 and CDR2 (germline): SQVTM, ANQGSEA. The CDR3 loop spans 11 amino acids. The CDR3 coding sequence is TGCAGCGCCAGATTTTCGTACGAGCAGTACTTC. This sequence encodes CSARFSYEQYF.

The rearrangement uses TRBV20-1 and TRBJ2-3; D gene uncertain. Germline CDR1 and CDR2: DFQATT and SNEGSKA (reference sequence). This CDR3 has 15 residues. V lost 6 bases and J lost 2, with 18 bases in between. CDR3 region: CSAPSADGPTDTQYF. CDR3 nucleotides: TGCAGTGCCCCGAGCGCCGACGGGCCCACAGATACGCAGTATTTT.

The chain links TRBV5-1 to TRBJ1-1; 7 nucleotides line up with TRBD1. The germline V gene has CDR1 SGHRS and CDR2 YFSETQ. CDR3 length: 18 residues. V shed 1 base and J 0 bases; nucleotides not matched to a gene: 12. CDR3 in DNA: TGCGCCAGCAGCTTGTTCGGGACAGTCGCGGACATGAACACTGAAGCTTTCTTT. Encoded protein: CASSLFGTVADMNTEAFF.

CDR3 in DNA: TGCAGTGGATTAGGGGCGGAAGAGACCCAGTTCTTC. Its translation: CSGLGAEETQFF. This chain joins TRBV20-1 and TRBJ2-1; tentatively, D is TRBD1 (5 bases). The CDR3 has 12 amino acids. The germline CDR1 and CDR2 sequences are DFQATT and SNEGSKA (reference sequence). Trimming shortened V by 7 bases and J by 13 bases, and 20 bases separated the two germline ends.

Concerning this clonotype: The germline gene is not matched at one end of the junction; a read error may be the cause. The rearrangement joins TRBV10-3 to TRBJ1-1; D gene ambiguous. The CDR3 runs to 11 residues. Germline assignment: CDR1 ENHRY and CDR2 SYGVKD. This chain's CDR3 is CASSERAEAFF. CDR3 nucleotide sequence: TGTGCCAGCAGTGAGAGGGCTGAAGCTTTCTTT.

The CDR3 loop is CASSQTRHQDTQYF. CDR3 DNA sequence: TGTGCCAGCAGCCAAACTAGGCATCAAGATACGCAGTATTTT. The chain uses TRBV27 and TRBJ2-3; D may be TRBD2 (5 bases). The CDR3 runs 14 residues. The germline CDR1 and CDR2 sequences are MNHEY and SMNVEV (reference sequence). Trimming took off 6 bases at V and 5 bases at J, with 15 bases between the two ends.

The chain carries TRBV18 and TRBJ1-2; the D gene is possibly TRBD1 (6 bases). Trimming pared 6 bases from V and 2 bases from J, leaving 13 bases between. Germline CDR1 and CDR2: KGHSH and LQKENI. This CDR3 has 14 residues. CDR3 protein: CASSSTGDNYGYTF. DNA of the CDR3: TGTGCCAGCTCGTCGACAGGAGACAACTATGGCTACACCTTC.

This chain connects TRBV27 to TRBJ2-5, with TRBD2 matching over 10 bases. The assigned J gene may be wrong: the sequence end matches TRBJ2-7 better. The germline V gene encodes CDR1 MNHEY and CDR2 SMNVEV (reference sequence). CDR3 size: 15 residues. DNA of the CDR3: TGTGCCAGCGCAGATCTAGCGGGAGTGGTCTACGAGCAGTACTTC. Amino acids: CASADLAGVVYEQYF.

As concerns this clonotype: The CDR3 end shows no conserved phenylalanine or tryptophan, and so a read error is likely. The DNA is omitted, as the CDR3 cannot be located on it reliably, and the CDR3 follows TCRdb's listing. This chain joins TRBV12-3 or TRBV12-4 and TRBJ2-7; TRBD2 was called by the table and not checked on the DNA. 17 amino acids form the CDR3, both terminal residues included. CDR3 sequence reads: CASSPGLAGGPRIRAVL.

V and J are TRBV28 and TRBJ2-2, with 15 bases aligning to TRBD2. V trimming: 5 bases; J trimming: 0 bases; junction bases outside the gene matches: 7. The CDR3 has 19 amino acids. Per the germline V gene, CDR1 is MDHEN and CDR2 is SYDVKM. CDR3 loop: CASSPTGTSGRPNTGELFF. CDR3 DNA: TGTGCCAGCAGTCCAACCGGGACTAGCGGGAGGCCGAACACCGGGGAGCTGTTTTTT.

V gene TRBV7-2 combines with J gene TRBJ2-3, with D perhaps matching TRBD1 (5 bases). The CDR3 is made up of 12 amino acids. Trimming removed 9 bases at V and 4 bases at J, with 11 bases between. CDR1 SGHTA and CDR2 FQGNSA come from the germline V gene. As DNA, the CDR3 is TGTGCCAGAAAAGGGGCCCCAGATACGCAGTATTTT. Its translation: CARKGAPDTQYF.